Each of the 31 T cell receptor beta chains below was sequenced from the same sample in a study of blood T cell repertoires in COVID-19. The data were produced by immunoSEQ multiplex PCR, yet TCRdb's version contains in-frame clones alone and is incomplete. Among roughly 120,000 clones listed, around nine tenths were seen once. The sequencing sample was made of peripheral blood. The source is a man aged 35 to 55 with acute or convalescent COVID-19.

The chain uses TRBV18 and TRBJ1-1; 10 bases are shared with TRBD1. This CDR3 contains 15 residues. The germline V gene has CDR1 KGHSH and CDR2 LQKENI. V dropped 3 bases and J dropped 6; count of bases not matched to a gene: 7. The CDR3 DNA follows: TGTGCCAGCTCACCTAACCGGGACAGGGGAGCTGAAGCTTTCTTT. This encodes CASSPNRDRGAEAFF.

The CDR3 nucleotides read TGTGCCTGGAGCGCCCAAACCCGGGACAGTCACTCTGGAAACACCATATATTTT. Amino acid sequence: CAWSAQTRDSHSGNTIYF. The rearrangement links TRBV30 to TRBJ1-3; 7 bases match TRBD1. Germline lookup yields CDR1 GTSNPN and CDR2 SVGIG (reference sequence). The CDR3 extends over 18 amino acids. Trimming removed 3 bases from V and 0 bases from J; junction bases left unmatched: 14.

V gene TRBV20-1 combines with J gene TRBJ1-1; 11 bases line up with TRBD1. Looked up from germline, CDR1 is DFQATT and CDR2 is SNEGSKA (reference sequence). V shed 5 bases and J 11 bases; nucleotides not matched to a gene: 4. The CDR3 sequence is 11 residues long. The CDR3 DNA is TGCAGTGCTCGGGACAGGGGGGATGCTTTCTTT. It specifies CSARDRGDAFF.

The J gene is TRBJ2-7, the V gene TRBV19, with TRBD1 matching 8 bases. V was clipped by 6 bases and J by 2 bases; unmatched bases: 0. Per the germline V gene, CDR1 is LNHDA and CDR2 is SQIVND (reference sequence). The CDR3 has 12 amino acids. The CDR3 nucleotides read TGTGCCAGTAGGGGACAGGCCTACGAGCAGTACTTC. Translating gives CASRGQAYEQYF.

The chain recombines TRBV6-5 with TRBJ1-1; D unresolved. Trimming left V 6 bases short and J 1 base short, with 6 bases between. The germline gives CDR1 MNHEY, CDR2 SVGAGI. The CDR3 has 12 residues. The CDR3 sequence is CASSFRNTEAFF. In DNA form, the CDR3 reads TGTGCCAGCAGCTTCAGGAACACTGAAGCTTTCTTT.

This chain uses TRBV12-3 or TRBV12-4 with TRBJ2-7; 7 bases fit TRBD1. V gave up 5 bases and J gave up 5 bases; unmatched junction bases: 6. The CDR3 runs 13 residues. Here the CDR3 DNA reads TGTGCCAGCAGTAAGACAGGGTTGAACGAGCAGTACTTC. It is translated as CASSKTGLNEQYF.

The J gene is TRBJ2-1, the V gene TRBV5-1; 8 nucleotides line up with TRBD2. In germline, CDR1 is SGHRS, CDR2 YFSETQ. Trimming at V came to 7 bases and at J to 2 bases, leaving 8 bases not matched to a gene. The CDR3 is 15 amino acids. For the CDR3, the DNA is TGCGCCAGCTCGGCGCGGGAGGTTACCTACAATGAGCAGTTCTTC. Its protein is CASSAREVTYNEQFF.

The chain links TRBV2 to TRBJ2-7; the D gene is possibly TRBD1 (5 bases). This CDR3 is 14 amino acids long. The V end lost 1 base, the J end lost 6 bases, and 13 bases lay between the germline ends. Germline lookup yields CDR1 SNHLY and CDR2 FYNNEI. CDR3: CASSEVHGQAEQYF. The DNA for the CDR3 is TGTGCCAGCAGTGAAGTTCACGGACAAGCCGAGCAGTACTTC.

V is TRBV3-1 (or the pseudogene TRBV3-2) and J is TRBJ2-5; perhaps TRBD2 as D (5 bases). V was pared by 6 bases and J by 4 bases, with 12 bases between. CDR1 is LGHDT and CDR2 is YNNKEL in the germline V gene (reference sequence). The CDR3 is made up of 13 amino acids. The CDR3 region is CASSRGRAETQYF. CDR3 nucleotide sequence: TGTGCCAGCAGTCGCGGGCGCGCAGAGACCCAGTACTTC.

This chain connects TRBV6-5 to TRBJ1-1; D call uncertain. V dropped 6 bases and J dropped 3 bases, with 14 bases sitting between them. This CDR3 contains 14 residues. Germline assignment: CDR1 MNHEY and CDR2 SVGAGI. The CDR3 sequence: CASSLPGEDTEAFF. The CDR3 nucleotides are TGTGCCAGCAGCCTCCCTGGGGAGGACACTGAAGCTTTCTTT.

The chain has TRBV6-5 and TRBJ1-1; weak D call: TRBD1 (6 bases). V gave up 6 bases and J gave up 4 bases, with 18 bases separating them. This CDR3 spans 15 amino acids. From germline, CDR1 is MNHEY and CDR2 SVGAGI. CDR3 sequence (DNA): TGTGCCAGCAGCCTATATAGGACAGATAGCACTGAAGCTTTCTTT. Residues: CASSLYRTDSTEAFF.

The chain has TRBV3-1 (or the pseudogene TRBV3-2) and TRBJ2-1, with D hard to call. V lost 4 bases and J lost 5, with 9 bases in between. Germline V lookup: CDR1 LGHDT, CDR2 YNNKEL (reference sequence). This CDR3 has 13 residues. CDR3 sequence: CASSRARDNEQFF. The CDR3 coding sequence is TGTGCCAGCAGCCGAGCACGGGACAATGAGCAGTTCTTC.

V is TRBV30 and J is TRBJ1-2; perhaps TRBD1 as D (6 bases). V was cut by 2 bases and J by 0 bases, with 7 bases left in between. This CDR3 is built from 13 residues. Germline values: CDR1 GTSNPN, CDR2 SVGIG (reference sequence). As DNA, the CDR3 is TGTGCCTGGAGTACAGGGTCTAACTATGGCTACACCTTC. Translating it yields CAWSTGSNYGYTF.

This clone was seen a few times. The chain links TRBV15 to TRBJ1-1; D gene unclear. Germline V gene sequence: CDR1 LNHNV, CDR2 YYDKDF (reference sequence). The length of the CDR3 is 14 residues. Trimming cost V 0 bases and J 0 bases, with 5 bases left between them. The CDR3 sequence: CATSREQMNTEAFF. The DNA for the CDR3 is TGTGCCACCAGCAGAGAACAGATGAACACTGAAGCTTTCTTT.

The chain has TRBV30 and TRBJ2-7, with TRBD1 identical over 8 bases. The trim removed 8 bases at V and 5 bases at J, leaving 5 bases unmatched. The CDR3 extends over 11 amino acids. CDR1 and CDR2 (germline): GTSNPN, SVGIG (reference sequence). The CDR3 DNA reads TGTGCCGCGGGACAGGACCACGAGCAGTACTTC. Translating it yields CAAGQDHEQYF.

The chain recombines TRBV19 with TRBJ1-6; D ambiguous. The V end was cut by 7 bases, the J end by 8 bases, with 12 bases between. CDR3 length: 13 residues. Germline CDR1 and CDR2: LNHDA and SQIVND (reference sequence). This chain's CDR3 is CASTYHLDSPLHF. As DNA, the CDR3 is TGTGCCAGTACCTATCACTTGGATTCACCCCTCCACTTT.

The table lists this clone with a few counts. V and J are TRBV21-1 and TRBJ1-6; TRBD1 is taken as the D call from the table, unchecked against the DNA. TRBV21-1 is a known pseudogene. There are 16 residues in the CDR3. CDR3 sequence: CASSKPRTGYNSPLHF. The CDR3, as DNA: TGTGCCAGCAGCAAACCCCGGACAGGGTATAATTCACCCCTCCACTTT.

The rearrangement joins TRBV30 to TRBJ2-5, with 16 bases identical to TRBD2. The CDR3 totals 17 residues. In germline, CDR1 is GTSNPN, CDR2 SVGIG (reference sequence). The trim removed 4 bases at V and 3 bases at J, leaving 8 bases unmatched. The DNA for the CDR3 is TGTGCCTGGACAGCAGGGACTAGCGGGGGGGGAAAAGAGACCCAGTACTTC. Residues: CAWTAGTSGGGKETQYF.

This clone has a single count. This sequence joins TRBV7-9 and TRBJ1-2; possible D gene TRBD1, 5 bases. Trimming left V 1 base short and J 5 bases short, with 23 bases between. Germline assignment: CDR1 SEHNR and CDR2 FQNEAQ (reference sequence). This CDR3 contains 18 residues. The CDR3 here is CASSLDFGAAPIGYGYTF. The CDR3 DNA follows: TGTGCCAGCAGCTTAGATTTTGGGGCAGCACCGATCGGGTATGGCTACACCTTC.

The chain uses TRBV20-1 and TRBJ2-1, with 8 bases fitting TRBD2. The V gene end was trimmed by 3 bases and the J gene end by 0 bases; junction bases not matched to a gene: 7. This CDR3 has 16 residues. From germline, CDR1 is DFQATT and CDR2 SNEGSKA (reference sequence). CDR3 protein: CSASRLLAASYNEQFF. The CDR3, as DNA: TGCAGTGCTAGTCGACTACTAGCGGCCTCCTACAATGAGCAGTTCTTC.

The rearrangement links TRBV11-3 to TRBJ2-7; perhaps TRBD2 as D (5 bases). CDR3 length: 15 residues. Germline V gives CDR1 SGHNT, CDR2 YENEEA. With 4 bases removed from V and 2 bases from J, the gap between germline ends came to 15 bases. The CDR3: CASSSGETDPYEQYF. The CDR3 DNA is TGTGCCAGCAGCTCCGGGGAGACGGATCCCTACGAGCAGTACTTC.

The chain couples TRBV12-3 or TRBV12-4 to TRBJ2-3, with D tentatively TRBD2 (5 bases). Trimming left V 5 bases short and J 9 bases short, with 15 bases between. CDR3 length: 13 residues. Written as DNA, the CDR3 is TGTGCCAGCAGTCTTAGAGACCCTAGCACGCAGTATTTT. As protein: CASSLRDPSTQYF.

The chain carries TRBV7-2 and TRBJ2-7; 11 positions match TRBD2. With 2 bases clipped from V and 1 base from J, the junction kept 7 bases outside the gene matches. The CDR3 extends over 17 amino acids. Germline values: CDR1 SGHTA, CDR2 FQGNSA. The chain's CDR3 is CASSLRSSGGLSYEQYF. CDR3 bases: TGTGCCAGCAGCTTACGGTCTAGCGGGGGGTTATCCTACGAGCAGTACTTC.

The chain links TRBV19 to TRBJ1-1; 7 bases match TRBD1. CDR3 length: 12 residues. The V and J ends lost 10 bases and 3 bases, in that order; junction bases with no gene match: 5. Germline values: CDR1 LNHDA, CDR2 SQIVND (reference sequence). DNA of the CDR3: TGTGCCACTAAGACAGGGTACACTGAAGCTTTCTTT. Translation gives CATKTGYTEAFF.

The chain has TRBV7-9 and TRBJ1-2; D gene ambiguous. Germline lookup yields CDR1 SEHNR and CDR2 FQNEAQ (reference sequence). The CDR3 runs to 15 residues. Deletions cut 4 bases from V and 4 bases from J, with 16 bases between. For the CDR3, the DNA is TGTGCCAGCAGCTCAGACACTGAGGGTAGCTATGGCTACACCTTC. Translation gives CASSSDTEGSYGYTF.

This clone was detected only once. The rearrangement uses TRBV7-6 and TRBJ1-6; D is uncertain. Germline V gene lookup returns CDR1 SGHVS and CDR2 FNYEAQ. The CDR3 is 13 amino acids. The V end was cut by 5 bases, the J end by 8 bases, with 10 bases between. CDR3 coding DNA: TGTGCCAGCAGCCCTCGGCAGGATTCACCCCTCCACTTT. Translation: CASSPRQDSPLHF. Variable domain in full (rest from reference TRBV7-6 and TRBJ1-6): GAGVSQSPRYKVTKRGQDVALRCDPISGHVSLYWYRQALGQGPEFLTYFNYEAQQDKSGLPNDRFSAERPEGSISTLTIQRTEQRDSAMYRCASSPRQDSPLHFGNGTRLTVT.

The rearrangement uses TRBV11-2 and TRBJ1-1, with 7 bases matching TRBD1. The CDR3 contains 16 residues. Germline loops: CDR1 SGHAT, CDR2 FQNNGV. After removal of 5 bases from V and 0 bases from J, the junction contained 9 bases not matched to a gene. The CDR3 DNA reads TGTGCCAGCAGCGCCCTGGGACAGACGATGAACACTGAAGCTTTCTTT. It codes for CASSALGQTMNTEAFF.

The rearrangement links TRBV11-2 to TRBJ1-4; D unresolved. CDR3 length: 13 amino acids. Per the germline V gene, CDR1 is SGHAT and CDR2 is FQNNGV. V lost 5 bases to trimming and J lost 10 bases, with 14 bases between them. CDR3 residues: CASSPGLTGKLFF. CDR3 sequence (DNA): TGTGCCAGCAGCCCCGGACTTACTGGAAAACTGTTTTTT.

This clone was counted once. The J gene is TRBJ1-5, the V gene TRBV30, with a possible D match to TRBD1 (6 bases). Germline V gives CDR1 GTSNPN, CDR2 SVGIG (reference sequence). This CDR3 contains 13 residues. With 0 bases removed from V and 7 bases from J, the gap between germline ends came to 10 bases. CDR3 bases: TGTGCCTGGAGTGTCAACAGGGACCAGCCCCAGCATTTT. Amino acids: CAWSVNRDQPQHF.

V and J are TRBV6-5 and TRBJ2-7; perhaps TRBD1 as D (6 bases). The CDR3 has 12 amino acids. V was cut by 4 bases and J by 6 bases, with 10 bases left in between. Germline V lookup: CDR1 MNHEY, CDR2 SVGAGI. The CDR3 DNA follows: TGTGCCAGCAGTTTCAGGGGTTCCGAGCAGTACTTC. This translates into CASSFRGSEQYF.

This clone was seen a single time. This chain connects TRBV6-2 or TRBV6-3 to TRBJ1-1, with TRBD1 as a possible D gene (6 bases). CDR3 length equals 15 residues. The V gene lost 6 bases and the J gene lost 1 base, with 15 bases spanning the gap. The germline gives CDR1 MNHEY, CDR2 SVGEGT. This CDR3 reads CASSPHRGRNTEAFF. The CDR3 bases are TGTGCCAGCAGCCCACATAGGGGGAGGAACACTGAAGCTTTCTTT.